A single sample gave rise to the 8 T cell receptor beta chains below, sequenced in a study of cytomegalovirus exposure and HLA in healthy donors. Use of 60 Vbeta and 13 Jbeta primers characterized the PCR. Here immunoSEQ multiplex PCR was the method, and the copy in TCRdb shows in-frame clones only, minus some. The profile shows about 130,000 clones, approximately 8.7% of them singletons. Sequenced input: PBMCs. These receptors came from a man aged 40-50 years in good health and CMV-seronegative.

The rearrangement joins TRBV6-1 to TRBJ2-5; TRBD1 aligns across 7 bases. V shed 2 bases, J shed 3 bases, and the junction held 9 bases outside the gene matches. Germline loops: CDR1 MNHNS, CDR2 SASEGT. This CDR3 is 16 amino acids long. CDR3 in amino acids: CASSEPGQPGKETQYF. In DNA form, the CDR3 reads TGTGCCAGCAGTGAACCGGGACAGCCAGGAAAAGAGACCCAGTACTTC.

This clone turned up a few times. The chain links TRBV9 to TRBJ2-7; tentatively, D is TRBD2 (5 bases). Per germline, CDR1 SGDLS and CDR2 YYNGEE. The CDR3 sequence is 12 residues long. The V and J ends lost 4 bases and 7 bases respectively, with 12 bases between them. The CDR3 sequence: CASSPRGLEQYF. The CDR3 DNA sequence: TGTGCCAGCAGCCCTCGAGGGTTGGAGCAGTACTTC.

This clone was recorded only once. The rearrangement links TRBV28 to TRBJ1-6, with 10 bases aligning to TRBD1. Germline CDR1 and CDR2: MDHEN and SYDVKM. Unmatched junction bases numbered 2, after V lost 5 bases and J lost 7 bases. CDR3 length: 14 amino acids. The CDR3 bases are TGTGCCAGCAGTGAGGGACAGGGGAATTCACCCCTCCACTTT. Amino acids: CASSEGQGNSPLHF.

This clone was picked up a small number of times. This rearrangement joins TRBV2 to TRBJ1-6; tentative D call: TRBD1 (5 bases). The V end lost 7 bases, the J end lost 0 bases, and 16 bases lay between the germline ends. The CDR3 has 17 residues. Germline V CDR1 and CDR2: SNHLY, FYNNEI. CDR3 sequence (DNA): TGTGCCAGCATAAAACAGGAACCTTCCTCCTATAATTCACCCCTCCACTTT. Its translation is CASIKQEPSSYNSPLHF.

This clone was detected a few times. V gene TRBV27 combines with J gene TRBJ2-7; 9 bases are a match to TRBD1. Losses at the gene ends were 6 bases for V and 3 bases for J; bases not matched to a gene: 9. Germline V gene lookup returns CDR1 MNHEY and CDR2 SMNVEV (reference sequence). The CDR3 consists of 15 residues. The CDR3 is CASRLIGTGIYEQYF. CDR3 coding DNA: TGTGCCAGCAGACTCATCGGGACAGGGATCTACGAGCAGTACTTC.

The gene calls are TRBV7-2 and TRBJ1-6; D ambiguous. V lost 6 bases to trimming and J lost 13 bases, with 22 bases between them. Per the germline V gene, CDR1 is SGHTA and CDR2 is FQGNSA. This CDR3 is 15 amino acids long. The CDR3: CASSQSGGDMGPLHF. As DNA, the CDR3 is TGTGCCAGCAGTCAAAGCGGAGGAGACATGGGGCCCCTCCACTTT. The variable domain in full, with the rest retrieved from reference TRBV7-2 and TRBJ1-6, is GAGVSQSPSNKVTEKGKDVELRCDPISGHTALYWYRQSLGQGLEFLIYFQGNSAPDKSGLPSDRFSAERTGGSVSTLTIQRTQQEDSAVYLCASSQSGGDMGPLHFGNGTRLTVT.

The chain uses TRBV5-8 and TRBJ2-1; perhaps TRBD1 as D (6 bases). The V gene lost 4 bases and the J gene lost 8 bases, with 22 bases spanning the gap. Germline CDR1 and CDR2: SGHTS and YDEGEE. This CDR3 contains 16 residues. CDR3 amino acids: CASSTLRGSVRDEQFF. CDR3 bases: TGTGCCAGCAGCACCCTCAGGGGAAGCGTACGGGATGAGCAGTTCTTC.

The CDR3 nucleotides read TGTGCCAGCAGTTCGCCCTTGGGGGGTGGAGAGACCCAGTACTTC. Protein sequence: CASSSPLGGGETQYF. V and J are TRBV28 and TRBJ2-5, with D perhaps TRBD2 (6 bases). V was shortened by 4 bases and J by 4 bases, with 16 bases between the two germline ends. The CDR3 loop spans 15 amino acids. Germline CDR1 and CDR2: MDHEN and SYDVKM. Drawing the rest from reference TRBV28 and TRBJ2-5, the complete variable domain is DVKVTQSSRYLVKRTGEKVFLECVQDMDHENMFWYRQDPGLGLRLIYFSYDVKMKEKGDIPEGYSVSREKKERFSLILESASTNQTSMYLCASSSPLGGGETQYFGPGTRLLVL.